Listed here are 8 T cell receptor beta chains from one sample, sequenced in a study of cytomegalovirus exposure and HLA in healthy donors. It was with 60 Vbeta and 13 Jbeta primers that the PCR ran. Clones were sequenced by immunoSEQ multiplex PCR, and TCRdb holds only the in-frame ones, with some missing. The top ten clones hold roughly 1.5% of a sample with fewer than 250,000 clones, roughly three quarters of them seen once. Input material: PBMCs. The receptors were sampled from a woman between 18 and 29 years old in good health and CMV-seronegative.

The V call is TRBV4-3, the J call TRBJ1-6; TRBD1 agrees at 9 bases. Germline values: CDR1 LGHNA, CDR2 YSLEER. The CDR3 spans 15 residues. V dropped 2 bases and J dropped 9; count of bases not matched to a gene: 5. The CDR3 is CASSQLTGGSSPLHF. The DNA for the CDR3 is TGCGCCAGCAGCCAACTCACAGGGGGCTCTTCACCCCTCCACTTT.

J is TRBJ1-2 and V is TRBV6-1; D remains ambiguous. The CDR3 has 13 residues. Germline assignment: CDR1 MNHNS and CDR2 SASEGT. Deletions cut 6 bases from V and 10 bases from J, with 18 bases between. The CDR3 reads CASRDRVSGFYTF. The CDR3 DNA follows: TGTGCCAGCAGGGATCGGGTCAGCGGCTTCTACACCTTC.

The chain carries TRBV7-2 and TRBJ1-1; TRBD1 agrees at 7 bases. J lost 4 bases, V lost 5 bases, and 13 bases had no gene match. The CDR3 extends over 16 amino acids. In germline, CDR1 is SGHTA, CDR2 FQGNSA. CDR3 in amino acids: CASSRTSGGEATEAFF. DNA for the CDR3: TGTGCCAGCAGCCGAACGTCAGGGGGAGAGGCCACTGAAGCTTTCTTT.

J is TRBJ1-1 and V is TRBV15; D gene uncertain. The CDR3 has 14 amino acids. V shed 1 base and J shed 1 base, with 7 bases lying between them. In germline, CDR1 is LNHNV, CDR2 YYDKDF (reference sequence). CDR3 sequence (DNA): TGTGCCACCAGCAGAGTAACGGGGAACACTGAAGCTTTCTTT. It yields the protein CATSRVTGNTEAFF.

The chain has TRBV13 and TRBJ2-2, with 7 bases that match TRBD2. Germline V gene lookup returns CDR1 PRHDT and CDR2 FYEKMQ (reference sequence). Trimming took 6 bases from V and 3 from J; bases not matched to a gene: 10. The CDR3 loop spans 16 amino acids. The CDR3 protein is CASSDTTSDYTGELFF. The CDR3 DNA is TGTGCCAGCAGTGACACCACTAGCGATTACACCGGGGAGCTGTTTTTT.

This clone was picked up one time. The chain has TRBV6-1 and TRBJ1-4; tentative D call: TRBD1 (5 bases). The CDR3 extends over 13 amino acids. The germline CDR1 and CDR2 sequences are MNHNS and SASEGT. With 4 bases removed from V and 8 bases from J, the gap between germline ends came to 11 bases. The CDR3 protein is CASSGSREEKLFF. In DNA, the CDR3 is TGTGCCAGCAGTGGATCCAGGGAAGAAAAACTGTTTTTT.

The J gene is TRBJ2-7, the V gene TRBV28; a weak D match, TRBD1 (5 bases). V shed 9 bases and J shed 0 bases, with 18 bases lying between them. The length of the CDR3 is 15 residues. The germline V gene encodes CDR1 MDHEN and CDR2 SYDVKM. The CDR3: CASLRAGMSSYEQYF. The CDR3 DNA sequence: TGTGCCAGTCTTAGGGCAGGGATGAGCTCCTACGAGCAGTACTTC.

The chain combines TRBV5-5 with TRBJ2-7; tentative D call: TRBD2 (5 bases). In germline, CDR1 is SGHKS, CDR2 YYEKEE (reference sequence). This CDR3 comprises 16 residues. V was cut by 5 bases and J by 3 bases, with 21 bases left in between. The CDR3 nucleotides are TGTGCCAGCAGTCAAGAAGGCGGGCAGGCTAGCTACGAGCAGTACTTC. Protein sequence: CASSQEGGQASYEQYF.